This T cell receptor beta chain is drawn from a study of blood T cell repertoires in COVID-19. Study at large: Some COVID-19 samples were acute and others convalescent; all came from the United States, Italy and Spain.

The CDR3 extends over 14 amino acids. V was cut by 2 bases and J by 0 bases, with 8 bases left in between. CDR1 SGHDT and CDR2 YYEEEE come from the germline V gene. Source study methods: Reference gene primer amplification in the assay estimated nucleated cell counts. Data came from immunoSEQ multiplex PCR; TCRdb stores just in-frame clones and leaves some out. V and J calls and clone size come straight from that table; D and trimming were deduced from the DNA. The table includes some 100,000 clones, 80% detected once. The chain is built from TRBV5-6 and TRBJ1-1; D remains unclear. Sequencing input: peripheral blood. This clonotype originated in a woman in her 70s with acute or convalescent COVID-19. CDR3 DNA: TGTGCCAGCAGCTTCCTCCTTATGAACACTGAAGCTTTCTTT. This sequence encodes CASSFLLMNTEAFF.